Listed below are T cell receptor beta chains from one sample, sequenced in a study of spatial heterogeneity in lung cancer. Via MiXCR, TCRdb re-called the 5' RACE reads, giving one row per CDR3 protein. This table holds over 95,000 distinct CDR3 sequences, 9.5% to 14% found once. The material sequenced was PBMCs, taken at follow-up. The receptors were sampled from a female donor with early-stage non-small cell lung cancer. Each CDR3 is given without its conserved first and last residue. Fields, in order: CDR3 length, D gene, clone size, V gene, J gene, CDR3 protein. D genes are given only for firm matches. Not all rows give a size; the values are once, few, many and, for expanded clones, a class.

12	.	few	TRBV20-1	TRBJ2-3	SASAPAEPDTQY
12	.	few	TRBV29-1	TRBJ2-1	SVEAERGRDEQF
13	.	few	TRBV2	TRBJ2-3	ASSLLGAGTDTQY
13	.	.	TRBV7-2	TRBJ1-6	ASSFSGTVYSPLH
13	.	.	TRBV12-5	TRBJ1-3	ASGHRALSGNTIY
12	.	many	TRBV18	TRBJ2-1	ASSPGSSYNEQF
11	.	few	TRBV20-1	TRBJ1-1	SAPRGRNTEAF
14	TRBD2	.	TRBV12-3/TRBV12-4	TRBJ2-5	ASSFWSGSGGETQY
13	.	.	TRBV27	TRBJ1-4	ASSPLLATNEKLF
14	.	.	TRBV19	TRBJ2-3	ASSTTAAPRTDTQY
14	TRBD1	.	TRBV20-1	TRBJ1-6	SARALQGADNSPLH
14	TRBD2	.	TRBV7-8	TRBJ2-4	ASRKSGSPAKNIQY
14	TRBD2	few	TRBV2	TRBJ2-1	ASTGRLAASYNEQF
13	TRBD2	few	TRBV2	TRBJ2-5	ASKTSGRAGETQY
11	.	many	TRBV6-2/TRBV6-3	TRBJ2-3	ASGGSSTDTQY
14	.	.	TRBV5-1	TRBJ2-7	ASSSTGPGRLGEQY
15	.	many	TRBV29-1	TRBJ2-7	SVEGFTEQRGAYEQY
13	.	.	TRBV18	TRBJ2-4	ASSLIQVAKNIQY
13	.	.	TRBV20-1	TRBJ1-3	SARALRQSGNTIY
13	TRBD1	few	TRBV20-1	TRBJ2-7	SATRAQGVPYEQY
12	.	few	TRBV27	TRBJ1-1	ASSLWGTPTEAF
15	TRBD1	.	TRBV20-1	TRBJ2-5	SARPKFGQGHQETQY
11	.	many	TRBV27	TRBJ2-3	ASKTGVTDTQY
13	.	many	TRBV7-2	TRBJ2-3	ASSFKAGTTDTQY
14	.	many	TRBV7-2	TRBJ2-2	ASSQGGPGRTGELF
15	.	many	TRBV7-2	TRBJ1-1	ASSSPGVRSVNTEAF
12	.	few	TRBV28	TRBJ1-4	ASSPPGTNEKLF
10	.	many	TRBV3-1	TRBJ2-1	ASSQELGEQF
13	TRBD1	once	TRBV12-3/TRBV12-4	TRBJ1-5	ASSKNRGSGQPQH
10	.	.	TRBV6-1	TRBJ2-7	ASSPRGYEQY
14	.	.	TRBV12-3/TRBV12-4	TRBJ2-3	ASSLAKFSSTDTQY
13	TRBD1	.	TRBV28	TRBJ1-2	ASSSSGTGTYGYT
13	.	.	TRBV7-2	TRBJ2-2	ASSFTTLNTGELF
14	.	few	TRBV5-1	TRBJ1-4	ASSQTTTGHVGKLF
12	.	many	TRBV29-1	TRBJ2-3	SAAGRGRTDTQY